There are many counts of the clone carrying this T cell receptor beta chain. Its antigen is not known. The data were taken from a study of response to subunit inactivated influenza vaccine. Study observations and caveats: Only a handful of new T cells, the authors suggested, are recruited with each seasonal influenza vaccination.

CDR1 and CDR2 (germline): DFQATT, SNEGSKA (reference sequence). V dropped 2 bases and J dropped 5 bases, with 20 bases sitting between them. This CDR3 has 16 amino acids. Using its own MiXCR run on the RT-PCR reads, TCRdb lists one record per CDR3 protein. The sample shows about 160,000 distinct CDR3 sequences, approximately 10% of them seen only once. The sequenced sample was non-naive T cells sorted from PBMCs, obtained roughly 45 days after vaccination. The chain employs TRBV20-1 and TRBJ2-3; D remains unclear. This sequence originates from a man in his forties or fifties who received an inactivated influenza vaccine. The CDR3 DNA sequence: TGCAGTGCTAGAATCAGAAAAAAGATATTTGGAGATACGCAGTATTTT. It is translated as CSARIRKKIFGDTQYF.